One sample yielded the 16 T cell receptor beta chains listed below, sequenced in a study of CD8+CD57+ T cells in acquired aplastic anemia. Genomic DNA templated the TCR beta VDJ and CDR3 profiling. Via MiXCR, TCRdb re-called the reads, giving one row per CDR3 protein. The table shows some 170,000 distinct CDR3 sequences, with around half occurring only once. CD8+CD57+ cell expansion, shown by flow cytometry, had occurred in the patients selected for sequencing. Material for sequencing was sorted CD4+, CD8+, or CD8+CD57+ T cells (not recorded which) from PBMCs. Every receptor here comes from a human donor with aplastic anemia.

This clonotype was seen many times. V is TRBV7-8 and J is TRBJ2-7; 7 bases agree with TRBD2. V shed 6 bases and J 3 bases; nucleotides not matched to a gene: 8. CDR3 length: 14 residues. Germline-derived CDR1 and CDR2 are SGHVS and FQNEAQ. CDR3 loop: CASSSRGLDYEQYF. The CDR3 nucleotides read TGTGCCAGCAGTTCTAGAGGACTAGACTACGAGCAGTACTTC.

Turning to this clonotype: A clone one base away is much larger, so this may be a read error. The chain recombines TRBV5-1 with TRBJ2-3, with 7 bases identical to TRBD2. The germline gives CDR1 SGHRS, CDR2 YFSETQ. Trimming at V came to 0 bases and at J to 3 bases, leaving 10 bases not matched to a gene. The CDR3 spans 17 residues. CDR3 sequence reads: CASSLVPTSSGTDTQYF. The CDR3 DNA reads as TGCGCCAGCAGCTTGGTCCCGACTAGCTCTGGTACAGATACGCAGTATTTT.

Remarks on this clonotype: One end of the junction does not line up with germline, which may come from a read error. The chain joins TRBV10-3 to TRBJ1-5; D is uncertain. The CDR3 contains 18 residues. The germline gives CDR1 ENHRY, CDR2 SYGVKD. The CDR3 protein is CAISDPRQSLGANEPQHF. Written as DNA, the CDR3 is TGTGCCATCAGTGACCCCCGCCAGAGTCTGGGCGCCAATGAGCCCCAGCATTTT.

With regard to this clonotype: A read error may explain this, as a much larger clone is one base away. CDR3 amino acids: CVSSVGGGVRGETQYF. CDR3 nucleotide sequence: TGTGTCAGCAGCGTGGGGGGCGGGGTCCGGGGAGAGACCCAGTACTTC. V usage is TRBV9 and J usage is TRBJ2-5; the D gene could be TRBD1 or TRBD2 (6 bases each). The CDR3 covers 16 residues. Germline V gene lookup returns CDR1 SGDLS and CDR2 YYNGEE.

This clonotype was seen many times. The chain uses TRBV12-3 or TRBV12-4 and TRBJ2-7; tentatively, D is TRBD2 (5 bases). Between the trimmed V and J ends, which lost 3 bases and 1 base, there was a span of 22 bases. The CDR3 is 18 residues long. The CDR3 region is CASSFPSSMDSLSYEQYF. CDR3 DNA: TGTGCCAGCAGTTTCCCCTCCTCCATGGACTCCTTGTCCTACGAGCAGTACTTC.

The chain joins TRBV11-1 to TRBJ2-1; 10 bases fit TRBD2. Trimming took 6 bases from V and 2 from J; bases not matched to a gene: 7. CDR1 is SGHAT, CDR2 FQDESV, per germline (reference sequence). CDR3 size: 16 residues. Here the CDR3 DNA reads TGTGCCAGCAGTTTAACTAGCGGGACTACCTACAATGAGCAGTTCTTC. This gives the protein CASSLTSGTTYNEQFF.

The rearrangement uses TRBV29-1 and TRBJ2-1, with D possibly being TRBD1 (6 bases). From germline, CDR1 is SQVTM and CDR2 ANQGSEA. This CDR3 comprises 15 residues. V lost 1 base to trimming and J lost 6 bases, with 16 bases between them. CDR3 sequence (DNA): TGCAGCGTTGAAGGGGGACAAACGGCTACCAATGAGCAGTTCTTC. Its translation is CSVEGGQTATNEQFF.

This chain connects TRBV29-1 to TRBJ1-1; D is ambiguous. Trimming cost V 3 bases and J 7 bases, with 9 bases left between them. Germline V gene data show CDR1 as SQVTM and CDR2 as ANQGSEA. CDR3 length: 11 residues. In nucleotides, the CDR3 is TGCAGCGTTGAGGGCGAAGATGAAGCTTTCTTT. It encodes CSVEGEDEAFF.

This clonotype was seen only once. The rearrangement uses TRBV24-1 and TRBJ2-5, with TRBD2 as a possible D gene (6 bases). Germline-derived CDR1 and CDR2 are KGHDR and SFDVKD. V gave up 9 bases and J gave up 6 bases, with 19 bases separating them. CDR3 length equals 14 residues. The CDR3 coding sequence is TGTGCCACCCGGAGGGGTCCAGCCGGGAAGACCCAGTACTTC. This sequence encodes CATRRGPAGKTQYF.

This clonotype appeared a few times. The chain links TRBV6-1 to TRBJ2-4; maybe TRBD2 (7 bases). V lost 8 bases and J 6 bases, leaving 17 bases between the germline ends. Germline V gives CDR1 MNHNS, CDR2 SASEGT. CDR3 length equals 14 residues. Written as DNA, the CDR3 is TGTGCCAGCGACTCGGTCCGGGGGGCAAACATTCAGTACTTC. Its translation: CASDSVRGANIQYF.

CDR3 nucleotide sequence: TGTGCCAGCAGGACTTATGCAGATACGCAGTATTTT. It translates to CASRTYADTQYF. This chain joins TRBV6-1 and TRBJ2-3, with D unresolved. The germline gives CDR1 MNHNS, CDR2 SASEGT. Trimming took off 6 bases at V and 4 bases at J, with 8 bases between the two ends. CDR3 length: 12 amino acids.

This clonotype was detected only once. This chain joins TRBV24-1 and TRBJ2-5; D possibly corresponds to TRBD2 (6 bases). Germline V gene sequence: CDR1 KGHDR, CDR2 SFDVKD. Trimming pared 4 bases from V and 5 bases from J, leaving 10 bases between. The CDR3 is made up of 13 amino acids. CDR3 in amino acids: CATSDGGRETQYF. In DNA form, the CDR3 reads TGTGCCACCAGTGACGGAGGGCGGGAGACCCAGTACTTC.

The rearrangement uses TRBV5-1 and TRBJ2-1, with D perhaps TRBD1 or TRBD2 (5 bases each). The CDR3 runs 20 residues. V lost 4 bases, J lost 0 bases, and 26 bases lay in between. CDR1 is SGHRS and CDR2 is YFSETQ in the germline V gene. The CDR3 sequence is CASSPQIWGPPYRSYNEQFF. As DNA, the CDR3 is TGCGCCAGCAGCCCCCAGATTTGGGGACCCCCCTACCGCTCCTACAATGAGCAGTTCTTC. Complete variable domain (other parts from reference TRBV5-1 and TRBJ2-1): KAGVTQTPRYLIKTRGQQVTLSCSPISGHRSVSWYQQTPGQGLQFLFEYFSETQRNKGNFPGRFSGRQFSNSRSEMNVSTLELGDSALYLCASSPQIWGPPYRSYNEQFFGPGTRLTVL.

The chain carries TRBV2 and TRBJ1-5, with D possibly matching TRBD1 (5 bases). Germline CDR1 and CDR2: SNHLY and FYNNEI. V shed 6 bases and J shed 1 base, with 7 bases lying between them. The CDR3 contains 13 residues. CDR3 DNA sequence: TGTGCCAGCAGGGGGGAGAGCAATCAGCCCCAGCATTTT. This sequence encodes CASRGESNQPQHF. Full variable domain (remainder filled in from reference TRBV2 and TRBJ1-5): EPEVTQTPSHQVTQMGQEVILRCVPISNHLYFYWYRQILGQKVEFLVSFYNNEISEKSEIFDDQFSVERPDGSNFTLKIRSTKLEDSAMYFCASRGESNQPQHFGDGTRLSIL.

Notes on this clonotype: A read error is possible here, since a much larger clone lies one base away. This chain joins TRBV5-5 and TRBJ2-3; 7 nucleotides line up with TRBD2. Germline assignment: CDR1 SGHKS and CDR2 YYEKEE (reference sequence). The CDR3 covers 15 residues. V gave up 0 bases and J gave up 4 bases; unmatched junction bases: 5. As DNA, the CDR3 is TGTGCCAGCAGCTTGGGCGGGACTATCGCAGATACGCAGTATTTT. Protein sequence: CASSLGGTIADTQYF.

This clonotype was seen more than once but under ten times. The rearrangement joins TRBV28 to TRBJ2-1; D gene ambiguous. The V end lost 6 bases, the J end lost 10 bases, and 13 bases lay between the germline ends. From germline, CDR1 is MDHEN and CDR2 SYDVKM. The CDR3 extends over 12 amino acids. CDR3 nucleotides: TGTGCCAGCAGCCGCCGGCCCAGGGAGCAGTTCTTC. Protein: CASSRRPREQFF. Using reference TRBV28 and TRBJ2-1 for the parts outside the CDR3, the full variable domain is DVKVTQSSRYLVKRTGEKVFLECVQDMDHENMFWYRQDPGLGLRLIYFSYDVKMKEKGDIPEGYSVSREKKERFSLILESASTNQTSMYLCASSRRPREQFFGPGTRLTVL.